This TCR beta chain was sequenced for a study of blood T cell repertoires in COVID-19. This clone was seen more than once but under ten times. Profiled with immunoSEQ multiplex PCR; TCRdb holds only in-frame clones, not every one. The sample lists roughly 130,000 clones, about 87% seen once, with 2.5% in the top ten. Sequencing was carried out using peripheral blood. The sequence came from a human donor with COVID-19, enrolled during active disease. The donor label of this sample is uncertain.

This CDR3 is CASTLSDRGYNSPLHF. The CDR3 DNA follows: TGTGCCAGCACTCTATCGGACAGGGGCTATAATTCACCCCTCCACTTT. The V gene is TRBV2, the J gene TRBJ1-6; 9 bases match TRBD1. Germline CDR1 is SNHLY and CDR2 is FYNNEI. V was pared by 7 bases and J by 3 bases, with 7 bases of the junction left unmatched. This CDR3 has 16 amino acids.